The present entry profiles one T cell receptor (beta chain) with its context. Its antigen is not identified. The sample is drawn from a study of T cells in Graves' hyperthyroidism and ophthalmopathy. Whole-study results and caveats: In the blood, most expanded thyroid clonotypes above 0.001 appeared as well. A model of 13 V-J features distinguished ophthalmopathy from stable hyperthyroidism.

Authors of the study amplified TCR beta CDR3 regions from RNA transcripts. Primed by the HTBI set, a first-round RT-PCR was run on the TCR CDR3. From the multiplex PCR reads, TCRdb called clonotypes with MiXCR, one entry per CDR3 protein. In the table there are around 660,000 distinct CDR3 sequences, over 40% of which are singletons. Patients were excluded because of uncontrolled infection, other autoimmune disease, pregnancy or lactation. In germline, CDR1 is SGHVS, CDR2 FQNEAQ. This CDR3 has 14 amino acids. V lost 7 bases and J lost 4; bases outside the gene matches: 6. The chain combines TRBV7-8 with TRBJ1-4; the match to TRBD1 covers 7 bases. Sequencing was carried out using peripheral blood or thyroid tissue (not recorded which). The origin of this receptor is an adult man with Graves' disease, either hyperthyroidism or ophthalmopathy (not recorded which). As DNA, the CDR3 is TGTGCCAGCACCCTACAGGGGTTTAATGAAAAACTGTTTTTT. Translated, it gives CASTLQGFNEKLFF. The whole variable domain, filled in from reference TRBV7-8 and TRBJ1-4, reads GAGVSQSPRYKVAKRGQDVALRCDPISGHVSLFWYQQALGQGPEFLTYFQNEAQLDKSGLPSDRFFAERPEGSVSTLKIQRTQQEDSAVYLCASTLQGFNEKLFFGSGTQLSVL.